This is a list of T cell receptor beta chains from one sample in a study of shared clonotypes between healthy human individuals. Repertoires were generated with immunoSEQ multiplex PCR, while TCRdb's copy carries only in-frame clones and drops some. There are fewer than 600,000 clones in the sample; around 79% occur only once, and over 10% lies in the top ten. The material sequenced was PBMCs. These receptors were taken from a middle-aged woman in good health. Some clones in this sample may be carry-over from other donors' samples. Each CDR3 is given with its conserved first and last residue. The D gene is left open where the match is weak. Clone sizes are given selectively: once, few, many, or a class where the clone is expanded.

j_call: TRBJ1-5
clone_size: NA
v_call: TRBV7-2
d_call: NA
cdr3_aa: CASSLNSGGNQPQHF
cdr3_nt: TGTGCCAGCAGCTTAAATTCAGGGGGCAATCAGCCCCAGCATTTT

j_call: TRBJ2-7
clone_size: NA
v_call: TRBV7-3
d_call: TRBD1
cdr3_aa: CASSSRGGREQYF
cdr3_nt: TGTGCCAGCAGCTCCCGAGGGGGCCGCGAGCAGTACTTC

j_call: TRBJ2-7
clone_size: NA
v_call: TRBV27
d_call: TRBD1
cdr3_aa: CASSPTGIGTYEQYF
cdr3_nt: TGTGCCAGCAGTCCGACAGGGATCGGCACGTACGAGCAGTACTTC

j_call: TRBJ2-1
clone_size: NA
v_call: TRBV7-2
d_call: NA
cdr3_aa: CASSLSGRRYNEQFF
cdr3_nt: TGTGCCAGCAGCTTGAGCGGACGGAGGTACAATGAGCAGTTCTTC

j_call: TRBJ2-3
clone_size: NA
v_call: TRBV5-1
d_call: NA
cdr3_aa: CASSSLPDTGGTDTQYF
cdr3_nt: TGCGCCAGCAGCTCCCTCCCGGACACGGGGGGCACAGATACGCAGTATTTT

j_call: TRBJ2-2
clone_size: NA
v_call: TRBV5-1
d_call: TRBD2
cdr3_aa: CASSLGGLAGSGELFF
cdr3_nt: TGCGCCAGCAGCTTGGGGGGACTAGCGGGATCCGGGGAGCTGTTTTTT

j_call: TRBJ2-7
clone_size: once
v_call: TRBV5-5
d_call: TRBD2
cdr3_aa: CASSSAPLAGVDEQYF
cdr3_nt: TGTGCCAGCAGCTCCGCCCCCCTAGCGGGAGTAGACGAGCAGTACTTC

j_call: TRBJ1-2
clone_size: few
v_call: TRBV29-1
d_call: NA
cdr3_aa: CSVSKGRLYGYTF
cdr3_nt: TGCAGCGTTTCTAAGGGCAGACTCTATGGCTACACCTTC

j_call: TRBJ2-7
clone_size: NA
v_call: TRBV6-5
d_call: NA
cdr3_aa: CASSYSPYEQYF
cdr3_nt: TGTGCCAGCAGTTACAGCCCTTACGAGCAGTACTTC

j_call: TRBJ2-7
clone_size: NA
v_call: TRBV7-2
d_call: NA
cdr3_aa: CASSLMERFYEQYF
cdr3_nt: TGTGCCAGCAGCTTAATGGAGCGATTCTACGAGCAGTACTTC

j_call: TRBJ2-2
clone_size: NA
v_call: TRBV5-8
d_call: TRBD2
cdr3_aa: CASSFPLSGRDTGELFF
cdr3_nt: TGTGCCAGCAGCTTCCCCCTTAGCGGGAGGGACACCGGGGAGCTGTTTTTT

j_call: TRBJ2-3
clone_size: NA
v_call: TRBV10-3
d_call: NA
cdr3_aa: CAISESVGYKDTQYF
cdr3_nt: TGTGCCATCAGTGAGTCTGTAGGTTACAAGGATACGCAGTATTTT

j_call: TRBJ2-1
clone_size: NA
v_call: TRBV5-1
d_call: NA
cdr3_aa: CASSPAIYNEQFF
cdr3_nt: TGCGCCAGCAGCCCGGCAATCTACAATGAGCAGTTCTTC

j_call: TRBJ2-3
clone_size: NA
v_call: TRBV5-6
d_call: NA
cdr3_aa: CASSLVMATDTQYF
cdr3_nt: TGTGCCAGCAGCTTGGTGATGGCGACAGATACGCAGTATTTT

j_call: TRBJ2-1
clone_size: NA
v_call: TRBV5-1
d_call: NA
cdr3_aa: CASSRVRSEQFF
cdr3_nt: TGCGCCAGCAGCAGGGTCCGAAGTGAGCAGTTCTTC

j_call: TRBJ2-7
clone_size: NA
v_call: TRBV30
d_call: TRBD2
cdr3_aa: CAWSRASGYEQYF
cdr3_nt: TGTGCCTGGAGCCGGGCTAGCGGCTACGAGCAGTACTTC

j_call: TRBJ2-1
clone_size: NA
v_call: TRBV5-4
d_call: NA
cdr3_aa: CASSFDRQHEQFF
cdr3_nt: TGTGCCAGCAGCTTTGATCGACAGCATGAGCAGTTCTTC

j_call: TRBJ2-7
clone_size: NA
v_call: TRBV19
d_call: TRBD2
cdr3_aa: CASSIRNKGTASGASYEQYF
cdr3_nt: TGTGCCAGTAGTATACGAAACAAGGGCACTGCTAGCGGGGCCTCCTACGAGCAGTACTTC

j_call: TRBJ1-1
clone_size: NA
v_call: TRBV30
d_call: NA
cdr3_aa: CAWSPTRAEAFF
cdr3_nt: TGTGCCTGGAGCCCCACCAGGGCTGAAGCTTTCTTT

j_call: TRBJ2-5
clone_size: NA
v_call: TRBV10-3
d_call: NA
cdr3_aa: CAIKELASQETQYF
cdr3_nt: TGTGCCATCAAAGAGTTGGCATCTCAAGAGACCCAGTACTTC

j_call: TRBJ1-1
clone_size: NA
v_call: TRBV6-1
d_call: TRBD1
cdr3_aa: CASRAGTGRTEAFF
cdr3_nt: TGTGCCAGCAGAGCCGGGACAGGACGGACTGAAGCTTTCTTT

j_call: TRBJ1-3
clone_size: NA
v_call: TRBV10-3
d_call: TRBD1
cdr3_aa: CAISEWDRFDSGNTIYF
cdr3_nt: TGTGCCATCAGTGAGTGGGACAGGTTCGACTCTGGAAACACCATATATTTT

j_call: TRBJ1-5
clone_size: few
v_call: TRBV30
d_call: NA
cdr3_aa: CAFTGESNQPQHF
cdr3_nt: TGTGCCTTCACCGGGGAGAGCAATCAGCCCCAGCATTTT

j_call: TRBJ1-5
clone_size: once
v_call: TRBV27
d_call: NA
cdr3_aa: CASSPNRNQPQHF
cdr3_nt: TGTGCCAGCAGTCCAAATCGCAATCAGCCCCAGCATTTT

j_call: TRBJ1-4
clone_size: NA
v_call: TRBV28
d_call: NA
cdr3_aa: CASSLPGGIEKLFF
cdr3_nt: TGTGCCAGCAGTTTGCCCGGGGGCATTGAAAAACTGTTTTTT

j_call: TRBJ2-2
clone_size: NA
v_call: TRBV6-1
d_call: TRBD1
cdr3_aa: CASSEPRQGGTGELFF
cdr3_nt: TGTGCCAGCAGTGAACCTAGACAGGGTGGGACCGGGGAGCTGTTTTTT

j_call: TRBJ1-4
clone_size: NA
v_call: TRBV6-1
d_call: NA
cdr3_aa: CASSEIPGEKLFF
cdr3_nt: TGTGCCAGCAGTGAAATCCCCGGTGAAAAACTGTTTTTT

j_call: TRBJ1-2
clone_size: few
v_call: TRBV2
d_call: NA
cdr3_aa: CASREFSYGYTF
cdr3_nt: TGTGCCAGCAGAGAGTTCTCCTATGGCTACACCTTC

j_call: TRBJ1-2
clone_size: NA
v_call: TRBV30
d_call: TRBD1
cdr3_aa: CAWGQGQTYGYTF
cdr3_nt: TGTGCCTGGGGACAGGGACAGACCTATGGCTACACCTTC

j_call: TRBJ2-1
clone_size: NA
v_call: TRBV27
d_call: NA
cdr3_aa: CASSWLQFF
cdr3_nt: TGTGCCAGCTCTTGGTTACAGTTCTTC

j_call: TRBJ2-3
clone_size: NA
v_call: TRBV12-5
d_call: NA
cdr3_aa: CASGFSTDTQYF
cdr3_nt: TGTGCTAGTGGTTTTAGCACAGATACGCAGTATTTT

j_call: TRBJ1-1
clone_size: NA
v_call: TRBV9
d_call: NA
cdr3_aa: CASSPSIATEAFF
cdr3_nt: TGTGCCAGCAGCCCCTCAATAGCCACTGAAGCTTTCTTT

j_call: TRBJ2-7
clone_size: NA
v_call: TRBV6-5
d_call: NA
cdr3_aa: CASSYGDPRDEQYF
cdr3_nt: TGTGCCAGCAGTTACGGTGATCCCAGGGACGAGCAGTACTTC

j_call: TRBJ2-1
clone_size: once
v_call: TRBV27
d_call: NA
cdr3_aa: CASSPVLSSYNEQFF
cdr3_nt: TGTGCCAGCAGTCCCGTTTTGAGCTCCTACAATGAGCAGTTCTTC

j_call: TRBJ2-7
clone_size: NA
v_call: TRBV2
d_call: NA
cdr3_aa: CASKATGFYEQYF
cdr3_nt: TGTGCCAGCAAGGCAACAGGTTTCTACGAGCAGTACTTC

j_call: TRBJ2-5
clone_size: NA
v_call: TRBV10-2
d_call: NA
cdr3_aa: CASSEGVPGYQETQYF
cdr3_nt: TGCGCCAGCAGTGAGGGGGTGCCGGGATACCAAGAGACCCAGTACTTC

j_call: TRBJ2-1
clone_size: NA
v_call: TRBV30
d_call: NA
cdr3_aa: CAWRGGPGLNEQFF
cdr3_nt: TGTGCCTGGAGGGGAGGACCAGGGTTAAATGAGCAGTTCTTC

j_call: TRBJ2-3
clone_size: NA
v_call: TRBV11-2
d_call: TRBD2
cdr3_aa: CASSFEREVGDTQYF
cdr3_nt: TGTGCCAGCAGCTTTGAGCGGGAGGTGGGAGATACGCAGTATTTT

j_call: TRBJ2-6
clone_size: NA
v_call: TRBV15
d_call: NA
cdr3_aa: CATSRGVISGANVLTF
cdr3_nt: TGTGCCACCAGCAGAGGGGTTATCTCTGGGGCCAACGTCCTGACTTTC

j_call: TRBJ2-7
clone_size: few
v_call: TRBV13
d_call: NA
cdr3_aa: CASSLRGSRYEQYF
cdr3_nt: TGTGCCAGCAGCTTAAGGGGCAGCCGCTACGAGCAGTACTTC

j_call: TRBJ2-3
clone_size: few
v_call: TRBV27
d_call: TRBD2
cdr3_aa: CASSPGASGWARPTDTQYF
cdr3_nt: TGTGCCAGCAGCCCCGGGGCTAGCGGATGGGCGAGGCCCACAGATACGCAGTATTTT

j_call: TRBJ2-5
clone_size: NA
v_call: TRBV4-2
d_call: NA
cdr3_aa: CASSQAEAQYF
cdr3_nt: TGTGCCAGCAGCCAAGCTGAGGCCCAGTACTTC

j_call: TRBJ2-5
clone_size: NA
v_call: TRBV18
d_call: TRBD1
cdr3_aa: CASSPKAGGETQYF
cdr3_nt: TGTGCCAGCTCACCGAAGGCAGGGGGAGAGACCCAGTACTTC

j_call: TRBJ2-7
clone_size: NA
v_call: TRBV27
d_call: NA
cdr3_aa: CASSLTGTVYHYERYF
cdr3_nt: TGTGCCAGCAGTTTAACAGGCACAGTATACCACTACGAGCGGTACTTC

j_call: TRBJ2-1
clone_size: NA
v_call: TRBV4-3
d_call: NA
cdr3_aa: CASSRGRGPHEQFF
cdr3_nt: TGCGCCAGCAGCCGGGGCCGGGGGCCACATGAGCAGTTCTTC

j_call: TRBJ2-2
clone_size: many
v_call: TRBV30
d_call: TRBD2
cdr3_aa: CAWSIVAGDGGELFF
cdr3_nt: TGTGCCTGGAGTATAGTAGCGGGGGACGGTGGGGAGCTGTTTTTT

j_call: TRBJ2-7
clone_size: NA
v_call: TRBV30
d_call: NA
cdr3_aa: CAWSFRGLEQYF
cdr3_nt: TGTGCCTGGAGCTTTAGAGGGCTCGAGCAGTACTTC

j_call: TRBJ2-3
clone_size: NA
v_call: TRBV5-6
d_call: NA
cdr3_aa: CASSLGGLRTDTQYF
cdr3_nt: TGTGCCAGCAGCTTGGGGGGACTCCGGACAGATACGCAGTATTTT

j_call: TRBJ2-3
clone_size: many
v_call: TRBV5-1
d_call: TRBD2
cdr3_aa: CASNSGRLTDTQYF
cdr3_nt: TGCGCCAGCAACAGCGGGAGGCTCACAGATACGCAGTATTTT

j_call: TRBJ1-2
clone_size: NA
v_call: TRBV6-4
d_call: NA
cdr3_aa: CASSGGGQSFYGYTF
cdr3_nt: TGTGCCAGCAGTGGAGGAGGACAGTCTTTCTATGGCTACACCTTC

j_call: TRBJ2-7
clone_size: once
v_call: TRBV5-1
d_call: NA
cdr3_aa: CASSLGRISYEQYF
cdr3_nt: TGCGCCAGCAGCTTGGGACGGATCTCCTACGAGCAGTACTTC